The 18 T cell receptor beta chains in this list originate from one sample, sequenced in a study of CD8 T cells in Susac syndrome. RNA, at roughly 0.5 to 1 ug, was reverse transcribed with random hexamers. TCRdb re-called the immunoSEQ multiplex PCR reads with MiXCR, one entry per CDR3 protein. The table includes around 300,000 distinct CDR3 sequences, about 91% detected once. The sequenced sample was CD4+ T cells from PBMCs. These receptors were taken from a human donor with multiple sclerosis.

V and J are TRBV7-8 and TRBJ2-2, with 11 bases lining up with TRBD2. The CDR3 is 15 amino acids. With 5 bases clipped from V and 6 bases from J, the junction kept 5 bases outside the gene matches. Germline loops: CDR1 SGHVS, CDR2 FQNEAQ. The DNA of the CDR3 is TGTGCCAGCAGCCCGATTAGCGGGAGGGCCGGGGAGCTGTTTTTT. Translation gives CASSPISGRAGELFF. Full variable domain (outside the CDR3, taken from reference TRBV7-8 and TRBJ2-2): GAGVSQSPRYKVAKRGQDVALRCDPISGHVSLFWYQQALGQGPEFLTYFQNEAQLDKSGLPSDRFFAERPEGSVSTLKIQRTQQEDSAVYLCASSPISGRAGELFFGEGSRLTVL.

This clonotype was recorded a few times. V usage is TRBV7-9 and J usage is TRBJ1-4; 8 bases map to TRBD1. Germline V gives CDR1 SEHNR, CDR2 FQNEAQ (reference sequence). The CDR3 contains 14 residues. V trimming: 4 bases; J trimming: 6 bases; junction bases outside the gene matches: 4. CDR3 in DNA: TGTGCCAGCAGCTCGACAGGGGCGGATGAAAAACTGTTTTTT. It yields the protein CASSSTGADEKLFF.

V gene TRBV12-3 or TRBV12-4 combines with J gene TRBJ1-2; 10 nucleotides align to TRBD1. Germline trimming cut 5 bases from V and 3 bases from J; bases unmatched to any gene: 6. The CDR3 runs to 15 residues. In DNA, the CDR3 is TGTGCCAGCAGTCCGGGGACAGGGGCAGACTATGGCTACACCTTC. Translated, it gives CASSPGTGADYGYTF.

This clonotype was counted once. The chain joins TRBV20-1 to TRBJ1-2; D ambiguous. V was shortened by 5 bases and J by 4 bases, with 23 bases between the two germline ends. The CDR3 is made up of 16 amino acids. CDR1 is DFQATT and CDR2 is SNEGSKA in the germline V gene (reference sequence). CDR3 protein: CSAVGTQDARSYGYTF. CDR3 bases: TGCAGTGCTGTCGGAACACAAGACGCAAGAAGCTATGGCTACACCTTC.

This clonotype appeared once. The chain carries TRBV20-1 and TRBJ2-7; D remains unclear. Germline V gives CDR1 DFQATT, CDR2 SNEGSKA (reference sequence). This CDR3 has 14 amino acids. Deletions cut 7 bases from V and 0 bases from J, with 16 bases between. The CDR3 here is CSVLRDSYSYEQYF. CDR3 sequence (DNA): TGCAGTGTCCTGAGAGACTCCTACTCCTACGAGCAGTACTTC.

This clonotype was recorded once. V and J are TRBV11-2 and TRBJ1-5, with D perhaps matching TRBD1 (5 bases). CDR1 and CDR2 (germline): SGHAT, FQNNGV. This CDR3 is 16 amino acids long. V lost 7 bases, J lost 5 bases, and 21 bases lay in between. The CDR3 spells CASNKGTSSGYQPQHF. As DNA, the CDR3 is TGTGCCAGCAACAAAGGGACCTCAAGTGGTTATCAGCCCCAGCATTTT.

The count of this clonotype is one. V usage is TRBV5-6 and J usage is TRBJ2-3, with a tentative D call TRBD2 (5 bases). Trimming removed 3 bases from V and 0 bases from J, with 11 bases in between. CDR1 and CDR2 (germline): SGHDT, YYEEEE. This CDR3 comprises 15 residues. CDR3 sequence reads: CASSSLGSSTDTQYF. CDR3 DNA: TGTGCCAGCAGCTCACTAGGCTCTAGCACAGATACGCAGTATTTT.

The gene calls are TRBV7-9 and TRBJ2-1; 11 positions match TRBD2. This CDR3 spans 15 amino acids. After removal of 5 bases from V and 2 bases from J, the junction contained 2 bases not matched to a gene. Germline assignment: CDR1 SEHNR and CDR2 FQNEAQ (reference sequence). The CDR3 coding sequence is TGTGCCAGCAGCCAACTAGCGGGAGCCTACAATGAGCAGTTCTTC. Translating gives CASSQLAGAYNEQFF.

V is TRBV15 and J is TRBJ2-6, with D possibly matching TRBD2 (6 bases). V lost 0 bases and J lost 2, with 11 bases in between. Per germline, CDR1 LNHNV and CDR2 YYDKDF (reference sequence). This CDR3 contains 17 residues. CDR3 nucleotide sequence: TGTGCCACCAGCAGAGATCGACCGGGGGCTGGGGCCAACGTCCTGACTTTC. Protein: CATSRDRPGAGANVLTF.

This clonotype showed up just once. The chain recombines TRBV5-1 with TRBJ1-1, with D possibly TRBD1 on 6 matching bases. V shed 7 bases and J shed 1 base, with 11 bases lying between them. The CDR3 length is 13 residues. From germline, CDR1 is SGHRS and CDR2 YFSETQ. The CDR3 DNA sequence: TGCGCCAGCGCAGGGGTTCCGAACACTGAAGCTTTCTTT. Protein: CASAGVPNTEAFF.

CDR3 sequence reads: CASSPWVAGPNYNEQFF. The CDR3 region has the DNA TGTGCCAGCTCACCCTGGGTAGCGGGCCCGAACTACAATGAGCAGTTCTTC. The J gene is TRBJ2-1, the V gene TRBV18; TRBD2 aligns across 7 bases. CDR1 and CDR2 from the germline V gene are KGHSH and LQKENI. The V segment lost 3 bases and the J segment 3 bases; nucleotides outside the gene matches: 11. There are 17 residues in the CDR3.

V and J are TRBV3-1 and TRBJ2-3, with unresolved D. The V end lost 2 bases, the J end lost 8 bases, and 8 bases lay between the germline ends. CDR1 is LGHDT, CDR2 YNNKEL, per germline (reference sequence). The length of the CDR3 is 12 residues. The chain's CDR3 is CASSQRRRTQYF. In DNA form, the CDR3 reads TGTGCCAGCAGCCAAAGACGGCGTACGCAGTATTTT.

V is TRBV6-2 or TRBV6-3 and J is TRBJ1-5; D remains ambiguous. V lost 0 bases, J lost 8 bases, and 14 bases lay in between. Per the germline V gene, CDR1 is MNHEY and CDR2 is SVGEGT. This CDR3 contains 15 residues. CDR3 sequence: CASSYSGLAGEPQHF. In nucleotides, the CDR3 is TGTGCCAGCAGTTACTCGGGCCTAGCAGGTGAGCCCCAGCATTTT.

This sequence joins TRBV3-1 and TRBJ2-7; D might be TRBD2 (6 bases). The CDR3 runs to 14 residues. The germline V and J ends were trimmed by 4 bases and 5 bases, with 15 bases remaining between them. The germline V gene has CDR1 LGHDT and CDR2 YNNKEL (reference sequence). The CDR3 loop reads CASSPRGSGDEQYF. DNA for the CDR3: TGTGCCAGCAGCCCTCGGGGGAGTGGCGACGAGCAGTACTTC.

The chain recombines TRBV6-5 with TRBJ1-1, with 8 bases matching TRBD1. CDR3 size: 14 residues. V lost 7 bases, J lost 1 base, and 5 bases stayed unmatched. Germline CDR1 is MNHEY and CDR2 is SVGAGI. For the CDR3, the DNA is TGTGCCAGCAATCGAGACAGGGGGAACACTGAAGCTTTCTTT. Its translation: CASNRDRGNTEAFF.

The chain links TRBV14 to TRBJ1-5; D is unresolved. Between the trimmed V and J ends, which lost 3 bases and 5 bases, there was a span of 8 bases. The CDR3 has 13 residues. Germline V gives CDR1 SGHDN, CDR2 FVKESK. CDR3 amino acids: CASSQSGDQPQHF. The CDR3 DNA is TGTGCCAGCAGCCAGTCAGGCGATCAGCCCCAGCATTTT.

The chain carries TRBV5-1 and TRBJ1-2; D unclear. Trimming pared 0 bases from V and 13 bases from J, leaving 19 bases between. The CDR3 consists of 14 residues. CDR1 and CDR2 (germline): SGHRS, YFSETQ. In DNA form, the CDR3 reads TGCGCCAGCAGCTTGGCCCAACGGGAGGCTCCCTTCACCTTC. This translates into CASSLAQREAPFTF.

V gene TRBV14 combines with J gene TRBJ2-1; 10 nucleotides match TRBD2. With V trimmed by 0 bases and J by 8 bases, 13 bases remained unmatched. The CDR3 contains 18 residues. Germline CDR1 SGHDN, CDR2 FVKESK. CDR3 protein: CASSQEVAGGTPRDEQFF. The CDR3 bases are TGTGCCAGCAGCCAAGAGGTAGCGGGGGGTACGCCTCGGGATGAGCAGTTCTTC.